This T cell receptor beta chain emerged from a study of blood T cell repertoires in COVID-19. About the study: The samples span acute and convalescent COVID-19 from the United States, Italy and Spain. Sample material is recorded as cDNA or gDNA derived from T cells, B-cell-depleted T cells, or PBMCs.

Per the authors' pipeline: Reference gene primer amplification gave estimated nucleated cell counts. Repertoires were generated with immunoSEQ multiplex PCR, while TCRdb's copy carries only in-frame clones and drops some. The V and J calls and the clone size are those of that table, but D and trimming were determined from the DNA. The data contain about 140,000 clones, 84% of them singletons. Followed over time, Seattle patients had been enrolled while infection was active. The clonotype was recovered from a young man with COVID-19, enrolled during active disease. The sequenced material came from peripheral blood.

CDR3 amino acids: CASSLSRNEQFF. In DNA form, the CDR3 reads TGTGCCAGCAGCTTATCTCGGAATGAGCAGTTCTTC. The chain joins TRBV7-3 to TRBJ2-1, with D hard to call. Looked up from germline, CDR1 is SGHTA and CDR2 is FQGTGA. V shed 2 bases and J shed 7 bases, with 6 bases lying between them. This CDR3 contains 12 residues.